Given below is one T cell receptor beta chain in context. These data are taken from a study of OX40 agonist ivuxolimab in advanced cancers. People who had autoimmune disease history or systemic immunosuppression were excluded. CDR1 and CDR2 from the germline V gene are SGHRS and YFSETQ. V dropped 3 bases and J dropped 0; count of bases not matched to a gene: 2. This CDR3 has 14 residues. Produced via immunoSEQ multiplex PCR; TCRdb's table is partial and in-frame only. The data hold some 66,000 clones, with over 60% observed a single time. The gene calls are TRBV5-1 and TRBJ1-2, with 7 bases fitting TRBD1. The material sequenced was CD4+ or CD8+ T cells sorted from blood, taken in a trial of the OX40 agonist ivuxolimab. The sequence was collected from an adult with an advanced solid tumor such as melanoma, head and neck, liver or kidney cancer. The CDR3 DNA reads as TGCGCCAGCAGCTCGCAGGGGGCTAACTATGGCTACACCTTC. This encodes CASSSQGANYGYTF.